This T cell receptor (beta chain) stems from a study of PD-L1 blockade in urothelial cancer. The wider study: Male sex and bladder-origin urothelial cancer were recorded for about 85% of the roughly 30 patients. Analyzed time points were 3 weeks (second dose) and 6 weeks after therapy began. Median T cell yield from blood was approximately 130,000.

Time point specified: pretreatment peripheral blood. The CDR3 runs 15 residues. V shed 5 bases and J 4 bases; nucleotides not matched to a gene: 7. CDR1 MNHNY and CDR2 SVGAGI come from the germline V gene (reference sequence). Each PCR had synthetic TCR analog templates added to it as a spike-in. Profiled with immunoSEQ multiplex PCR; TCRdb holds only in-frame clones, not every one. Among about 130,000 clones listed, about 81% were seen once. V usage is TRBV6-6 and J usage is TRBJ2-7; 11 bases fit TRBD1. The TCR was taken from a middle-aged man with urothelial cancer. The input for sequencing was PBMCs, taken around atezolizumab (anti-PD-L1) treatment. The CDR3 nucleotides are TGTGCCAGCAGTCGAAAGGACAGGGGGCAGTACGAGCAGTACTTC. Protein: CASSRKDRGQYEQYF.